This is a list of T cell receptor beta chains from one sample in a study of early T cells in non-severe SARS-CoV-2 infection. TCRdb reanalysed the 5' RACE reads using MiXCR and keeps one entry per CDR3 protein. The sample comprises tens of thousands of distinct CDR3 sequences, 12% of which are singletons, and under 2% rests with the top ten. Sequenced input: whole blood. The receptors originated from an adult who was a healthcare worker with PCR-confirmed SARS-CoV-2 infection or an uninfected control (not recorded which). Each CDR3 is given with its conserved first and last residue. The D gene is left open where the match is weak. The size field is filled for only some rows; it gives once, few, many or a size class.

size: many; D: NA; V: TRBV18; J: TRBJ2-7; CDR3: CASSPQGIATYEQYF; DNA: TGTGCCAGCTCACCACAGGGGATCGCAACCTACGAGCAGTACTTC
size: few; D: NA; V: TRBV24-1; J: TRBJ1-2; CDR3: CATSDNYGYTF; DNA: TGTGCCACCAGTGATAACTATGGCTACACCTTC
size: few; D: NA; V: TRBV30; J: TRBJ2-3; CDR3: CAWSLLGWGTDTQYF; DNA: TGTGCCTGGAGCTTATTAGGGTGGGGCACAGATACGCAGTATTTT
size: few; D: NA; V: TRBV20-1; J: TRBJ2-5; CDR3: CSAKTGPRQLQETQYF; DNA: TGCAGTGCAAAGACGGGCCCGAGACAGCTCCAAGAGACCCAGTACTTC
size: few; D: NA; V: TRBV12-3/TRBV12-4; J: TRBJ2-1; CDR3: CASSLPSLYNEQFF; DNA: TGTGCCAGCAGTTTACCGAGCCTTTACAATGAGCAGTTCTTC
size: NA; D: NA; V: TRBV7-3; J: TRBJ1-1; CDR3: CASSWEENTEAFF; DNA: TGTGCCAGCAGCTGGGAAGAGAACACTGAAGCTTTCTTT
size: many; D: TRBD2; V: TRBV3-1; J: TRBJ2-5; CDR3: CASSQVGTSGQETQYF; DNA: TGTGCCAGCAGCCAAGTGGGGACTAGCGGACAAGAGACCCAGTACTTC
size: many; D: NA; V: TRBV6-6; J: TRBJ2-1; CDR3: CASSYSNLWQFF; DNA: TGTGCCAGCAGTTACTCGAACCTCTGGCAGTTCTTC
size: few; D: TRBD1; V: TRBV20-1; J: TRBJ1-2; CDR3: CSARQGANYGYTF; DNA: TGCAGTGCTAGACAGGGGGCGAACTATGGCTACACCTTC
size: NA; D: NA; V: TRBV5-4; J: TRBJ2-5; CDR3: CASSLEPVPETQYF; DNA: TGTGCCAGCAGCTTGGAGCCTGTACCCGAGACCCAGTACTTC
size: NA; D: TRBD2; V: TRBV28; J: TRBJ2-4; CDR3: CASSPLRGSGGAERNIQYF; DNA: TGTGCCAGCAGCCCCTTGAGGGGTAGCGGGGGGGCCGAACGAAACATTCAGTACTTC
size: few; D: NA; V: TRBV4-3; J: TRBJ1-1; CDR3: CASSQGTYTEAFF; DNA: TGCGCCAGCAGCCAAGGGACCTACACTGAAGCTTTCTTT
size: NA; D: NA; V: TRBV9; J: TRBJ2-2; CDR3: CASSLRNTGELFF; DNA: TGTGCCAGCAGCTTACGGAATACCGGGGAGCTGTTTTTT
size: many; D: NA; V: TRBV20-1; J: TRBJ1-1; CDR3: CSAISRVAEAFF; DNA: TGCAGTGCTATCTCGAGGGTTGCTGAAGCTTTCTTT
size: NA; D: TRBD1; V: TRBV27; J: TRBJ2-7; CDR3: CASSVTGGGYEQYF; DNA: TGTGCCAGCAGTGTGACAGGGGGCGGGTACGAGCAGTACTTC
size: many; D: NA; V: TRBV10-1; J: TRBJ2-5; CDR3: CASRGGDKETQYF; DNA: TGCGCCAGCCGAGGAGGGGATAAAGAGACCCAGTACTTC
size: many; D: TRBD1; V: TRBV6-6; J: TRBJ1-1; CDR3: CASSLPGTGEAFF; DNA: TGTGCCAGCAGTTTGCCCGGGACAGGGGAAGCTTTCTTT
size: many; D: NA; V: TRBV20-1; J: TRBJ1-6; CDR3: CSARRSENSPLHF; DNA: TGCAGTGCTAGAAGGTCGGAGAATTCACCCCTCCACTTT
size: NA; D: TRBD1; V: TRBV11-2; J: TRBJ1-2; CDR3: CASSLTGDGYTF; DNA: TGTGCCAGCAGCTTAACAGGGGACGGCTACACCTTC
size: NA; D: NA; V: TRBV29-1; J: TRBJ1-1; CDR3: CSVVYGAGAFF; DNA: TGCAGCGTTGTATACGGGGCCGGAGCTTTCTTT
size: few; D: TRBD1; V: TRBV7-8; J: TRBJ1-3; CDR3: CASSPGTAGNTIYF; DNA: TGTGCCAGCAGCCCCGGGACAGCTGGAAACACCATATATTTT
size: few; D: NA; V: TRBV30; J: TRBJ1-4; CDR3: CAWNMGPSINEKLFF; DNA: TGTGCCTGGAATATGGGACCGTCCATCAATGAAAAACTGTTTTTT
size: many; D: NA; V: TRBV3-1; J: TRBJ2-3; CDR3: CASSQSPMTQYF; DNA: TGTGCCAGCTCCCAATCGCCTATGACGCAGTATTTT
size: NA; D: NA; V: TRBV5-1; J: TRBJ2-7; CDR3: CASSGHNSYEQYF; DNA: TGCGCCAGCAGTGGACACAACTCCTACGAGCAGTACTTC
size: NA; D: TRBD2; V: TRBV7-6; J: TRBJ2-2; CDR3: CASSLGLRGAGELFF; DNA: TGTGCCAGCAGCTTGGGACTCCGGGGGGCCGGGGAGCTGTTTTTT
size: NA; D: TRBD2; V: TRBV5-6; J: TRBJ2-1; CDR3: CASSLARGLALNEQFF; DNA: TGTGCCAGCAGCTTGGCTAGGGGACTAGCACTCAATGAGCAGTTCTTC
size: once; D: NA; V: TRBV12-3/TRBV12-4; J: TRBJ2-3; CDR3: CASSFSENTQYF; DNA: TGTGCCAGCAGTTTCTCCGAGAATACGCAGTATTTT
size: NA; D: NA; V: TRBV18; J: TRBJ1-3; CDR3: CASSPRDTIYF; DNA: TGTGCCAGCTCACCACGGGACACCATATATTTT
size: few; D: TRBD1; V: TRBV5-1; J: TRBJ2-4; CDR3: CASSFTTGGQNIQYF; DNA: TGCGCCAGCAGCTTTACGACAGGGGGCCAAAACATTCAGTACTTC
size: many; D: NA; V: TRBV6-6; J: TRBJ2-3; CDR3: CASSGGASGTQYF; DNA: TGTGCCAGCAGTGGGGGGGCTTCAGGTACGCAGTATTTT
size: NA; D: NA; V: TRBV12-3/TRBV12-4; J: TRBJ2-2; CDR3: CATLKGPAEELFF; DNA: TGTGCCACCTTGAAAGGTCCTGCTGAGGAGCTGTTTTTT
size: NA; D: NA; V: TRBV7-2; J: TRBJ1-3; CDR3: CASSSYIYF; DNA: TGTGCCAGCAGCTCCTACATATATTTT
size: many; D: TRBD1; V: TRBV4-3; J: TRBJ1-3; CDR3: CASSNPGQAGNTIYF; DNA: TGCGCCAGCAGCAATCCGGGACAGGCTGGAAACACCATATATTTT